This TCR beta chain derives from a study of blood T cell repertoires in COVID-19. The overall study: Both acute and convalescent COVID-19 samples were obtained from the United States, Italy and Spain.

This clone occurred a few times. The germline V gene has CDR1 SGHRS and CDR2 YFSETQ. V was trimmed by 4 bases and J by 4 bases, leaving 18 bases between them. CDR3 length: 16 residues. Authors' processing steps: The authors estimated nucleated cell counts from reference gene primer amplification. TCRdb keeps only in-frame clones here, not all; method: immunoSEQ multiplex PCR. V, J and clone size are taken as reported in that table, and D and trimming were inferred from the DNA itself. Of hundreds of thousands of clones listed, about four fifths are singletons. Participants were aged about 18 to 89 years from roughly 25 US areas.

Sequencing used PBMCs or T cells enriched from blood (not recorded which). This clonotype was sampled from a man between 40 and 49 years old who had been exposed to COVID-19. J is TRBJ2-1 and V is TRBV5-1; D perhaps matches TRBD2 (7 bases). CDR3 DNA: TGCGCCAGCAGCCCTATGGGGGGGCAGCTTTACAATGAGCAGTTCTTC. Encoded protein: CASSPMGGQLYNEQFF.